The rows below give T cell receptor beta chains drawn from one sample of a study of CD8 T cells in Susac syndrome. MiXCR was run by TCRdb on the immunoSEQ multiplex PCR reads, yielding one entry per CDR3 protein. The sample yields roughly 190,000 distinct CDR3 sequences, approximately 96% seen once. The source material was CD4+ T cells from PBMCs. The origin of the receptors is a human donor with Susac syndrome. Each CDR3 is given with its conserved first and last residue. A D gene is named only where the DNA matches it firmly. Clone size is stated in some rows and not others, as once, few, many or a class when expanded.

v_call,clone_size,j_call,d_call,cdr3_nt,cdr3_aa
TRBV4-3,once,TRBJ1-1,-,TGCGCCAGCAGCCAAGATGAGAACACTGAAGCTTTCTTT,CASSQDENTEAFF
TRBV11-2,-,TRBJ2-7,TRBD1,TGTGCCAGCGGACAGGGGGCGAACTACGAGCAGTACTTC,CASGQGANYEQYF
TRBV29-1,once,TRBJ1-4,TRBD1,TGCAGCGCTTCGACAGGGGGCAGGGAAAAACTGTTTTTT,CSASTGGREKLFF
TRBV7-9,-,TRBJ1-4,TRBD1,TGTGCCAGCAGCTTAGCAGGGGACAGCTTTAGACTGTTTTTT,CASSLAGDSFRLFF
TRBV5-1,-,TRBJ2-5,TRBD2,TGCGCCAGCAGCCGCACCGGACTAGCGGCCCAAGAGACCCAGTACTTC,CASSRTGLAAQETQYF
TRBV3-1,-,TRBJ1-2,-,TGTGCCAGCAACACAGGGTCCCAAGGCTACACCTTC,CASNTGSQGYTF
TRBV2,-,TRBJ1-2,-,TGTGCCAGCAGTGGCTCTTCCAGGAGGACGCAGGGCTACACCTTC,CASSGSSRRTQGYTF
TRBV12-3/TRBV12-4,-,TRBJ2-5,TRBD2,TGTGCCAGCACCCTAGCCGGGGGGTTACAAGAGACCCAGTACTTC,CASTLAGGLQETQYF
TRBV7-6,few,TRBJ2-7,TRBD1,TGTGCCAGCAGCTTGGGGGCAGGGGGTGGAGAGCAGTACTTC,CASSLGAGGGEQYF
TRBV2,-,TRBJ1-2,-,TGTGCCAGCGCAATACAGGGACTCTATGGCTACACCTTC,CASAIQGLYGYTF
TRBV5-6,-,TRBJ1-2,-,TGTGCCAGCAGCAGCTACAGGGACGTGAAGTGGGACTATGGCTACACCTTC,CASSSYRDVKWDYGYTF
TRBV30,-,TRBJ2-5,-,TGTGCCTGGAGTGTACTTCTCTTCCAAGAGACCCAGTACTTC,CAWSVLLFQETQYF
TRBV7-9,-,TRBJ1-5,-,TGTGCCAGCAGCTTAGTGGGGAACCAGGGTCAGCCCCAGCATTTT,CASSLVGNQGQPQHF
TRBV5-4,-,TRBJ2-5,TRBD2,TGTGCCAGCAGACGGGGACTAGCGGAACAAGAGACCCAGTACTTC,CASRRGLAEQETQYF
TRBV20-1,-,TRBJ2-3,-,TGCAGTGCTAGAGGGTGGGCCGGCGCAGATACGCAGTATTTT,CSARGWAGADTQYF
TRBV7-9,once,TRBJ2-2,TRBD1,TGTGCCAGCAGCCCCGACAGGGACACCGGGGAGCTGTTTTTT,CASSPDRDTGELFF
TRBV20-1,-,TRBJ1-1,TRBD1,TGCAGTGCTAGAAACCTTCGACAGGGGGACACTGAAGCTTTCTTT,CSARNLRQGDTEAFF
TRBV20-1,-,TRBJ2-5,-,TGCAGTGCCACGACCCCGGGTGCGGGGCAAGAGACCCAGTACTTC,CSATTPGAGQETQYF
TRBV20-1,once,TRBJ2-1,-,TGCAGTGCTCCGCATAAGCGGAACCCCTCCTACAATGAGCAGTTCTTC,CSAPHKRNPSYNEQFF
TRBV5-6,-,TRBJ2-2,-,TGTGCCAGCAGCTCAGGGCTAGTCACCGGGGAGCTGTTTTTT,CASSSGLVTGELFF
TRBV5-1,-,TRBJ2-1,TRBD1,TGCGCCAGCTTCGCAGGGGGCACCTACAATGAGCAGTTCTTC,CASFAGGTYNEQFF
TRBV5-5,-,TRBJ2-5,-,TGTGCCAGCGGCCAACGGGGTGCTGAGACCCAGTACTTC,CASGQRGAETQYF
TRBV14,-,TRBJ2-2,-,TGTGCCAGCAGCCCGGACTGGCGGACTAACACCGGGGAGCTGTTTTTT,CASSPDWRTNTGELFF
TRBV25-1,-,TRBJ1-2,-,TGTGCCAGCAGTGAAAACCCCAACAGGGTTGGCTACACCTTC,CASSENPNRVGYTF
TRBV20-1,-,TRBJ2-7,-,TGCAGTGCTAGCCTTGTTCGTGTACCCTACGAGCAGTACTTC,CSASLVRVPYEQYF
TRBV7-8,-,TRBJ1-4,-,TGTGCCAGCAGCTATTCACGAAGTGAAAAACTGTTTTTT,CASSYSRSEKLFF
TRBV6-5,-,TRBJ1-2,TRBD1,TGTGCCAGCACCCTCTTACAGGGGGCGAATGGCTACACCTTC,CASTLLQGANGYTF
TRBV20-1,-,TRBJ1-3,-,TGCAGTGCTAGGACTGACCGCAGATCTGACTCTGGAAACACCATATATTTT,CSARTDRRSDSGNTIYF
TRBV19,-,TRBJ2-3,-,TGTGCCAGTAGTACCGGGACCATCAGGGCCACAGATACGCAGTATTTT,CASSTGTIRATDTQYF
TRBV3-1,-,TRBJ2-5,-,TGTGCCAGCAGCCAGGCGGGGGCGACCCAAGAGACCCAGTACTTC,CASSQAGATQETQYF
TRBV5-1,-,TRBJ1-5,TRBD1,TGCGCCAGCAGCCGAGGGACAGGCCTAAATCAGCCCCAGCATTTT,CASSRGTGLNQPQHF
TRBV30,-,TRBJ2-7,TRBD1,TGTGCCTGGAGGCAGGACAGGCCTTATGTGAACTTC,CAWRQDRPYVNF
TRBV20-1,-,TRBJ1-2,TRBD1,TGCAGTGCTAGCTTACAGGGGGCGCGTGGCTACACCTTC,CSASLQGARGYTF
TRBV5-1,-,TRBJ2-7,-,TGCGCCAGCAGCTTGGACTTGATGTACGAGCAGTACTTC,CASSLDLMYEQYF
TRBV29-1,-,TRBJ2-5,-,TGCAGCGTTGAAGATCGAAAGGGGGTTTGGCGAGAGACCCAGTACTTC,CSVEDRKGVWRETQYF
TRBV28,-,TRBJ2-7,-,TGTGCCAGCATCGGGGGTGCCACCTACGAGCAGTACTTC,CASIGGATYEQYF
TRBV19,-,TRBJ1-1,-,TGTGCCAGTGCCACAGAGGGTACCAAGAAAGCTTTCTTT,CASATEGTKKAFF
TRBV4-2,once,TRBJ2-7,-,TGTGCCAGCAGCCAAGGGGGGCGGGAGCTCTACGAGCAGTACTTC,CASSQGGRELYEQYF
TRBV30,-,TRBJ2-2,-,TGTGCCTGGAGTTTGATTAGGACCGGGGAGCTGTTTTTT,CAWSLIRTGELFF
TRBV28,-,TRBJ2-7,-,TGTGCCAGCAGCCAGACGGGGGGCGCTTTCCACGAGCAGTACTTC,CASSQTGGAFHEQYF
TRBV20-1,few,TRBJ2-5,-,TGCAGTGCTAGATTGGAGACCCAGTACTTC,CSARLETQYF
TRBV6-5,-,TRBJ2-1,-,TGTGCCAGCAGTAGGGGTCTGGGTGAGCAGTTCTTC,CASSRGLGEQFF
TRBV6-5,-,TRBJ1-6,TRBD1,TGTGCCAGCAGATCCGGACAGGGTTACTCACCCCTCCACTTT,CASRSGQGYSPLHF
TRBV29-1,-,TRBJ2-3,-,TGCAGCGTTGAAGGGGCAGATACGCAGTATTTT,CSVEGADTQYF